This entry concerns a single TCR beta chain. This clonotype was counted only a few times. The antigen it recognizes is unknown. The record has no base qualities; no much larger clone is one base away. Moderately to severely active disease, a Clinical Activity Score of at least 3, a NOSPECS grade of at least 4, and a duration under 3 months were present in ophthalmopathy patients. The study excluded patients with uncontrolled infections, other autoimmune diseases, pregnancy or lactation. Diagnoses relied on clinical symptoms, serum thyroxine and TRAb, thyroid ultrasound and orbital computed tomography. Ficoll-Paque density gradient centrifugation was used to isolate PBMCs from approximately 10 ml of fresh peripheral blood. Trizol reagent was used to extract total RNA, and RNA quality was then checked on an Agilent 2100 Bioanalyzer. The record originates from a study of T cells in Graves' hyperthyroidism and ophthalmopathy (dated by TCRdb to 2018 to 2020). Concerning the study at large: Peripheral blood was collected at initial diagnosis, before any treatment. To identify distinguishing TCR V-J signatures, a discovery cohort of some 99 patients was used, comprising roughly 45 with Graves' ophthalmopathy and under 60 with stable Graves' hyperthyroidism. According to the paper, TCR Vbeta CDR3 sequencing was carried out on over 130 peripheral blood samples, which came from 40 to 45 ophthalmopathy, 80 or so hyperthyroidism and roughly 17 progressor patients. Thyroid tissue and blood T-cell repertoires from several Graves' hyperthyroidism patients were also compared in the study. Whether ophthalmopathy could be predicted prospectively was tested in an independent validation cohort made up of under 20 hyperthyroidism patients plus 17 patients who later progressed to ophthalmopathy. The roughly 91 discovery patients were randomly divided into training and test sets at a 7:3 ratio. After sampling, hyperthyroidism patients received methimazole starting at 30 mg daily, and ophthalmopathy patients received high-dose intravenous methylprednisolone.

TCR beta CDR3 regions were amplified from RNA transcripts. A first-round RT-PCR of the TCR CDR3 used the HTBI primer set with the Qiagen OneStep RT-PCR kit. The libraries were constructed in a second round of multiplex PCR and then size-selected and purified. Sequencing of the libraries was done on an Illumina HiSeq2000 using paired-end 100 bp reads. The original pipeline was this. SOAPnuke was used to process the raw data, removing reads that contained adapters or uncalled bases, had a mean Phred below 15, or lacked an exact match to the constant primer or identifier. COPE v1.2.5 was used to merge high-quality paired reads, and clonotypes were defined as unique nucleotide sequences. MiTCR v1.1 was used to align the clonotypes against IMGT TRBV, TRBD and TRBJ reference segments. Analysis was restricted to V-J combinations with a frequency above 0.0001, which covered roughly 99% of repertoires. The TCS score was defined as F50 (clonal expansion) divided by E x V (chaos), with BLOSUM62-based TCRdist calculated between CDR3 peptides within each V-J. Welch's t-statistics and random forest reduced approximately 520 V-J features to about 13, which were used in a naive Bayes classifier (R e1071). The public reads were run again by TCRdb, first through fastp at Q25 and then through MiXCR, and only productive beta chains were kept. Records with the same CDR3 protein are collapsed into one entry carrying the most frequent genes and DNA. The V and J calls, along with clone size, are taken from TCRdb and not from the paper's own processing. Counted in this sample were roughly 280,000 distinct CDR3 sequences; 22% of them appeared once. The ten biggest clones cover roughly 60% of the sample.

What the authors observed across the whole study: Most expanded thyroid clonotypes (frequency above 0.001) were also detected in blood, suggesting blood repertoires may reflect thyroid immune responses. In validation, the model predicted progression to ophthalmopathy with 55% to 71% sensitivity and roughly 75% specificity, a median of roughly seven months before onset. No statistical method was used to fix the sample size in advance, and group allocation was not hidden from the investigators. A 13 V-J signature model separated ophthalmopathy from stable hyperthyroidism, with around 88% sensitivity and around 84% specificity in cross-validation and 80%/75% in testing.

For this chain, trimming is 5 bases at the V end and 5 bases at the J end, and the number of junction bases without a gene match is 13. The germline V gene (reference sequence) yields MNHEY for CDR1 and SMNVEV for CDR2. Including cysteine and phenylalanine, the CDR3 has 16 amino acids. This entry keeps only the CDR3 DNA: 48 bases, framed from base 1. Sequencing was done on a sample of blood. The rearranged chain carries TRBV27 and TRBJ2-5; TRBD1 matches 8 bases in the middle. The receptor was derived from a man aged 25 to 40 with Graves' ophthalmopathy. The CDR3 region: CASSDPGQGMEETQYF. Read as DNA, the sequence is TGTGCCAGCAGTGACCCCGGACAGGGTATGGAGGAGACCCAGTACTTC.